This T cell receptor beta chain was captured in a study of blood T cell repertoires in COVID-19. Across the whole study: Sites in the United States, Italy and Spain provided acute and convalescent COVID-19 samples. The cDNA or gDNA used as material had been derived from T cells, B-cell-depleted T cells, or PBMCs.

This clone was counted a few times. In the authors' methods: Reference gene primer amplification in the assay estimated nucleated cell counts. The assay was immunoSEQ multiplex PCR, and TCRdb's table has in-frame clones only and misses some. That table is the source of V, J and clone size, and D and trimming were worked out from the DNA. In the table there are 200,000 to 300,000 clones, less than 90% of which are singletons. The CDR3 totals 15 residues. The germline V gene encodes CDR1 LNHNV and CDR2 YYDKDF (reference sequence). Trimming cost V 0 bases and J 8 bases, with 16 bases left between them. The chain uses TRBV15 and TRBJ1-1; a weak D match, TRBD1 (5 bases). The TCR comes from a man aged 25-45 years with active or convalescent COVID-19. The material sequenced was peripheral blood. The CDR3 bases are TGTGCCACCAGCAGAGATGAGGCCAGGGATGGAGAAGCTTTCTTT. It codes for CATSRDEARDGEAFF.